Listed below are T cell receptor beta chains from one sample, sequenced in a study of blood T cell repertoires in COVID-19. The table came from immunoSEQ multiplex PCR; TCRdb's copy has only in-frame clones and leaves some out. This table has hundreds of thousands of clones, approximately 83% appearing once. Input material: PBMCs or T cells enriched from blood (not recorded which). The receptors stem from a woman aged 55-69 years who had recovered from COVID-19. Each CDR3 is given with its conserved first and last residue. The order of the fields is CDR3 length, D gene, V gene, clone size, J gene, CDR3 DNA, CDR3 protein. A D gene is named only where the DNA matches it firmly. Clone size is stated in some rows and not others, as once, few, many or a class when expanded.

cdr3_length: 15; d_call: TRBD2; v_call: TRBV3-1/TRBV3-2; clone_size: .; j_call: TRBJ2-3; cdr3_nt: TGTGCCAGCAGCCTGGGACTAGCGGGGAGGGATACGCAGTATTTT; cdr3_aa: CASSLGLAGRDTQYF
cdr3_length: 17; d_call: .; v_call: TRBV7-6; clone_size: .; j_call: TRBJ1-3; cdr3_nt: TGTGCCAGCAGCTTAGCTGTCCGGGGGGCTAGAGGAAACACCATATATTTT; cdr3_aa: CASSLAVRGARGNTIYF
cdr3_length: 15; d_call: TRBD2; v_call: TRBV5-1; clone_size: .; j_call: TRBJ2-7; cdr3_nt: TGCGCCAGCACCCGCGGACTAGCGGGAGTGAGGGAGCAGTACTTC; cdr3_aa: CASTRGLAGVREQYF
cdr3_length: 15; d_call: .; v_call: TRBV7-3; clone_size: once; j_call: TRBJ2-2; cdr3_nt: TGTGCCAGCAGCCCCCAGGGGAGTAACACCGGGGAGCTGTTTTTT; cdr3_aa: CASSPQGSNTGELFF
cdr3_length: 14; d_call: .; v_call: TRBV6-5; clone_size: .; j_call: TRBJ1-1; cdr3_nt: TGTGCCAGCAGTTATGTCAGTATGAACACTGAAGCTTTCTTT; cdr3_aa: CASSYVSMNTEAFF
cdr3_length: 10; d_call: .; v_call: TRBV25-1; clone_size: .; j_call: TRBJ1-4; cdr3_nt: TGTGCCAGCACGCAGGGTGAACTGTTTTTT; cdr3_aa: CASTQGELFF
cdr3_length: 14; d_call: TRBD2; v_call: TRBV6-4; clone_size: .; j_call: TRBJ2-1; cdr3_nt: TGTGCCAGCAGGCAGGGACTAGAATACAATGAGCAGTTCTTC; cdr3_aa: CASRQGLEYNEQFF
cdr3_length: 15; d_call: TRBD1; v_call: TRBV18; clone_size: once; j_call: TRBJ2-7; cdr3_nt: TGTGCCAGCTCACCTAATCGGGACAGTTCGTACGAGCAGTACTTC; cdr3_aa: CASSPNRDSSYEQYF
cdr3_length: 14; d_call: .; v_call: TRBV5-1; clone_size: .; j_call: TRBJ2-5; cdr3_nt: TGCGCCAGCAGCGTACAGGCGACTAGAGAGACCCAGTACTTC; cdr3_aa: CASSVQATRETQYF
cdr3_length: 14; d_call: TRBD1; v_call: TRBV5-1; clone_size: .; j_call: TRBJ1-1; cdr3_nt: TGCGCCAGCAGCACCGGACAGGGAATTCCTGAAGCTTTCTTT; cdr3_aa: CASSTGQGIPEAFF
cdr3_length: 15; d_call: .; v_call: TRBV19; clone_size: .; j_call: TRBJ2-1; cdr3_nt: TGTGCCAGTAGTATCCGGAGGGCCTCGGGCCATGAGCAGTTCTTC; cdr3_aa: CASSIRRASGHEQFF
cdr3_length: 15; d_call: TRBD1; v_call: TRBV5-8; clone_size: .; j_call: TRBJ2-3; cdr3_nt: TGTGCCAGCAGCTTGGTGGGACAGGTGACAGATACGCAGTATTTT; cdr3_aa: CASSLVGQVTDTQYF
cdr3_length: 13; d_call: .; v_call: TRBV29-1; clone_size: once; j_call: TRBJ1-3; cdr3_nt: TGCAGCGCCTCTTCTTCCGGGGGAAACACCATATATTTT; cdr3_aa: CSASSSGGNTIYF
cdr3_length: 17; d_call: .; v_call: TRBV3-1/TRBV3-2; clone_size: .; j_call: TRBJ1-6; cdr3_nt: TGTGCCAGCAGCCCTGGACAGTGGGGGGGGTATAATTCACCCCTCCACTTT; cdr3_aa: CASSPGQWGGYNSPLHF
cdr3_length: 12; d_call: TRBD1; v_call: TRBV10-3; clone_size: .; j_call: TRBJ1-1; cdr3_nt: TGTGCCATCAGTGGACAGGGAACTGAAGCTTTCTTT; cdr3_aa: CAISGQGTEAFF
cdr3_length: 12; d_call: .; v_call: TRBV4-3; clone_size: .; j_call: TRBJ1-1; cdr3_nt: TGCGCCAGCAGCCTATCGGACACTGAAGCTTTCTTT; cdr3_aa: CASSLSDTEAFF
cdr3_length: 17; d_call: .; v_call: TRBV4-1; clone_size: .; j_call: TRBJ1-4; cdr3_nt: TGCGCCAGCAGCCCCCAATTGAGGTCCGGAGGCGGAGAAAAACTGTTTTTT; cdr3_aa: CASSPQLRSGGGEKLFF
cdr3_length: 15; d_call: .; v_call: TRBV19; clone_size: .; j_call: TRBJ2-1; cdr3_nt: TGTGCCAGTAGTATAGCAGCGGGCGCTTACAATGAGCAGTTCTTC; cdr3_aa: CASSIAAGAYNEQFF
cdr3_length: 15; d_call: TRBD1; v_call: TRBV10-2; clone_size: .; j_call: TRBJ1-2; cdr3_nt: TGCGCCAGCAGTGAAAGGACAGGGGGCGACTATGGCTACACCTTC; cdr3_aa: CASSERTGGDYGYTF
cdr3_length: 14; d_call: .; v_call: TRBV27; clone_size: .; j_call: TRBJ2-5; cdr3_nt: TGTGCCAGCAGTTCCCGGGGGACCCAAGAGACCCAGTACTTC; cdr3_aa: CASSSRGTQETQYF
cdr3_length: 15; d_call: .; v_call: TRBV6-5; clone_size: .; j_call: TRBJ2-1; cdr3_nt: TGTGCCAGCAGTTACGGGACAAGAACCTACAATGAGCAGTTCTTC; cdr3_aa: CASSYGTRTYNEQFF
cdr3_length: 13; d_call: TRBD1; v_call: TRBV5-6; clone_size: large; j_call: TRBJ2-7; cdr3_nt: TGTGCCAGCAGCCGATCAGGGGGCCACGAGCAGTACTTC; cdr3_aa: CASSRSGGHEQYF
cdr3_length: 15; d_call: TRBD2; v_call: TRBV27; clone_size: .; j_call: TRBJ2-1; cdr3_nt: TGTGCCAGCAGTCCCGTAGCGGGAGGGTACAATGAGCAGTTCTTC; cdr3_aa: CASSPVAGGYNEQFF
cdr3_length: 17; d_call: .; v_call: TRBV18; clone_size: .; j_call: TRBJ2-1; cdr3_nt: TGTGCCAGCTCACCATTCGAGCGGCCTGGCTCCTACAATGAGCAGTTCTTC; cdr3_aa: CASSPFERPGSYNEQFF
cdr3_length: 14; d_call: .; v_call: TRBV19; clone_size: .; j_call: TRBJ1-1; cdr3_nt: TGTGCCAGTAGCCAGGTTCGAGACGGGGCTGAAGCTTTCTTT; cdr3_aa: CASSQVRDGAEAFF
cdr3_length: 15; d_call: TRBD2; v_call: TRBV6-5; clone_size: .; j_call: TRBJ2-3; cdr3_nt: TGTGCCAGCAGGCGGACTAGCGGGGACACAGATACGCAGTATTTT; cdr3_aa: CASRRTSGDTDTQYF
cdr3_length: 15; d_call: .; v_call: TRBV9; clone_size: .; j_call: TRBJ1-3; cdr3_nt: TGTGCCAGCAGCCGAAGACAGGACAAAGGTGACACCATATATTTT; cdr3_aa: CASSRRQDKGDTIYF
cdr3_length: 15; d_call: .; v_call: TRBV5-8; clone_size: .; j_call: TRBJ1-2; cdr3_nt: TGTGCCAGCAGCTTTTCGGGGACACCCTTCTATGGCTACACCTTC; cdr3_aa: CASSFSGTPFYGYTF
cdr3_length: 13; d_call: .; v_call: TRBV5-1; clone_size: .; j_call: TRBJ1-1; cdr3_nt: TGCGCCAGCAGCCAATCGGGTTACACTGAAGCTTTCTTT; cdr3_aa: CASSQSGYTEAFF
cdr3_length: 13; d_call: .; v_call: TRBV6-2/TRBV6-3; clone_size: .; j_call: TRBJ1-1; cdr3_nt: TGTGCCAGCAGTTACGGCCCAAACACTGAAGCTTTCTTT; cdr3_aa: CASSYGPNTEAFF
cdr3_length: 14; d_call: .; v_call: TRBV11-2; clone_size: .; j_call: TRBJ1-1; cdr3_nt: TGTGCCAGCACCCCGGGACAATCTAACACTGAAGCTTTCTTT; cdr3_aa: CASTPGQSNTEAFF
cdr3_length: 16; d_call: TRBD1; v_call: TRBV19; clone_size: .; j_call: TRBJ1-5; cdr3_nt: TGTGCCAGTAGTATTAGGAGGACAGGGGATCGTCAGCCCCAGCATTTT; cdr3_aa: CASSIRRTGDRQPQHF
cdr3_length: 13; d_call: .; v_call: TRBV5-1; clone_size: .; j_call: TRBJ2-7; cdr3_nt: TGCGCCAGCAGCTTTGGGGGGAAGTACGAGCAGTACTTC; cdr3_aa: CASSFGGKYEQYF
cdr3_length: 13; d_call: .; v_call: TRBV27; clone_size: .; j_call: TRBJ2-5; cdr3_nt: TGTGCCAGCAGTCCCCGTCCCCGGGAGACCCAGTACTTC; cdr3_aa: CASSPRPRETQYF
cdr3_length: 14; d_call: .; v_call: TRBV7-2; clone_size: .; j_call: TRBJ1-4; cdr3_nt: TGTGCCAGCAGCTTAGCCAGGGGCAGTGAAAAACTGTTTTTT; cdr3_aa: CASSLARGSEKLFF
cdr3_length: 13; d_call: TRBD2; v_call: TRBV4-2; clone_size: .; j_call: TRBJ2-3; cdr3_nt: TGTGCCACCGTAGCGGGGGCGTCAGATACGCAGTATTTT; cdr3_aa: CATVAGASDTQYF
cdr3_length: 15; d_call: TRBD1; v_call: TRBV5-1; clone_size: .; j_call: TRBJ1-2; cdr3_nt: TGCGCCAGCAGCTACGGACAGGGGGGAAACTATGGCTACACCTTC; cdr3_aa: CASSYGQGGNYGYTF
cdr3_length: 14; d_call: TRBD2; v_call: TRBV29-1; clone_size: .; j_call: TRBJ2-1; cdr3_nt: TGCAGCGTTGGAGTGGCTAGCGGGAGGAATGAGCAGTTCTTC; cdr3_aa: CSVGVASGRNEQFF
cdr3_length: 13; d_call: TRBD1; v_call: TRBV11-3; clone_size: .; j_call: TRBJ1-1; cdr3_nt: TGTGCCAGCAGCGGCAACAGGGGCACTGAAGCTTTCTTT; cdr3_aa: CASSGNRGTEAFF
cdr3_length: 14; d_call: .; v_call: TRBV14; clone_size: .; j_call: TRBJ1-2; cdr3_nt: TGTGCCAGCAGCCAAGTAAACAGCCACTATGGCTACACCTTC; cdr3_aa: CASSQVNSHYGYTF
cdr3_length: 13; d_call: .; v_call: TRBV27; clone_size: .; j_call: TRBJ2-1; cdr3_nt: TGTGCCAGCAGACAAGGAGCCTACAATGAGCAGTTCTTC; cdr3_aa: CASRQGAYNEQFF
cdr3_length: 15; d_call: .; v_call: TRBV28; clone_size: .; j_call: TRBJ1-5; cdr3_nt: TGTGCCAGCAGTCGGGGGGGGGCAGGGAATCAGCCCCAGCATTTT; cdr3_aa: CASSRGGAGNQPQHF
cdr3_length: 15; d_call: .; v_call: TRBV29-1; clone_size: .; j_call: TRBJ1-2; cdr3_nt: TGCAGCGTTGAAGATCCCGTGGAAGGGAGGCAGGGCTACACCTTC; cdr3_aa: CSVEDPVEGRQGYTF
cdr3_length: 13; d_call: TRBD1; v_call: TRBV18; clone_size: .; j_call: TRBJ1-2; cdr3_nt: TGTGCCAGCTCCCCTATTGACAGGGACGGCTACACCTTC; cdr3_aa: CASSPIDRDGYTF
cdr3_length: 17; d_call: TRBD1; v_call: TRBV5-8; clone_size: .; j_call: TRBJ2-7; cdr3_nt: TGTGCCAGCAGCTCGCCACCAACAGGGGGAAAAGGGGTCGAGCAGTACTTC; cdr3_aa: CASSSPPTGGKGVEQYF
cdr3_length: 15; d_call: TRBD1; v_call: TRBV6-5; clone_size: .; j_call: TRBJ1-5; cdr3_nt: TGTGCCAGCAGTTATCGTGGGACAGGGAGTCAGCCCCAGCATTTT; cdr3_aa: CASSYRGTGSQPQHF
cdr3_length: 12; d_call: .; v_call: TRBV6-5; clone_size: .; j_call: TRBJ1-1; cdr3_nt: TGTGCCGTCTGGGGCCCTGGCACTGAAGCTTTCTTT; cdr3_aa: CAVWGPGTEAFF
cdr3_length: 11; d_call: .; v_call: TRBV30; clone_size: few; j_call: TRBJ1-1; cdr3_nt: TGTGCCGGGGGGGCGGGCCCTGAAGCTTTCTTT; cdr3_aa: CAGGAGPEAFF